The rows below give T cell receptor beta chains drawn from one sample of a study of blood T cell repertoires in COVID-19. Method: immunoSEQ multiplex PCR; TCRdb's copy keeps in-frame clones and lacks some. The sample yields some 190,000 clones, about four fifths seen once. Sequencing used peripheral blood. The receptor set was obtained from a middle-aged woman with COVID-19, enrolled during active disease. Both conserved end residues are part of each CDR3. Each record gives: clone size, D gene, CDR3 length, J gene, V gene, CDR3 protein, CDR3 DNA. D genes are given only for firm matches. Only some rows state a clone size, as once, few, many or a class for expanded clones.

-,-,14,TRBJ1-1,TRBV7-8,CASSSGSLNTEAFF,TGTGCCAGCAGCTCCGGGTCCTTGAACACTGAAGCTTTCTTT
-,-,14,TRBJ1-4,TRBV7-9,CASSLALGADTLFF,TGTGCCAGCAGCTTAGCGCTGGGCGCCGATACACTGTTTTTT
-,-,12,TRBJ1-1,TRBV10-3,CAISEHRAEAFF,TGTGCCATCAGTGAGCACAGGGCAGAAGCTTTCTTT
-,-,15,TRBJ2-1,TRBV9,CASSVEESSYNEQFF,TGTGCCAGCAGCGTAGAAGAGAGCTCCTACAATGAGCAGTTCTTC
few,-,17,TRBJ2-6,TRBV5-6,CASSERYLGSGANVLTF,TGTGCCAGCAGCGAGAGGTACCTGGGCTCTGGGGCCAACGTCCTGACTTTC
-,TRBD2,17,TRBJ2-3,TRBV11-2,CASSLSVTSGSADTQYF,TGTGCCAGCAGCTTAAGCGTGACTAGCGGGAGTGCAGATACGCAGTATTTT
-,-,15,TRBJ1-2,TRBV7-9,CASSLWPGDNYGYTF,TGTGCCAGCAGCTTATGGCCAGGGGATAACTATGGCTACACCTTC
-,TRBD2,15,TRBJ2-7,TRBV4-1,CASSQPTSGSYEQYF,TGCGCCAGCAGCCAACCTACTAGCGGGAGCTACGAGCAGTACTTC
-,TRBD1,17,TRBJ1-6,TRBV28,CASTPWQGTGRDSPLHF,TGTGCCAGCACCCCTTGGCAGGGGACAGGACGGGATTCACCCCTCCACTTT
-,TRBD1,13,TRBJ1-4,TRBV30,CAWGRTGIEKLFF,TGTGCCTGGGGCAGGACAGGGATTGAAAAACTGTTTTTT
-,-,13,TRBJ2-2,TRBV30,CAWSVQNTGELFF,TGTGCCTGGAGTGTTCAAAATACCGGGGAGCTGTTTTTT
once,-,13,TRBJ2-7,TRBV29-1,CSVPGASSYEQYF,TGCAGCGTGCCGGGAGCCTCCTCCTACGAGCAGTACTTC
few,TRBD1,16,TRBJ1-2,TRBV6-6,CASSYTGTGGPYGYTF,TGTGCCAGCAGTTACACCGGGACAGGGGGCCCCTATGGCTACACCTTC
-,-,15,TRBJ2-6,TRBV7-2,CVSSLAFTGANVLTF,TGTGTCAGCAGCCTAGCGTTCACTGGGGCCAACGTCCTGACTTTC
few,TRBD1,13,TRBJ1-4,TRBV27,CASRGQTGEKLFF,TGTGCCAGCAGAGGTCAGACAGGGGAAAAACTGTTTTTT
-,-,16,TRBJ1-5,TRBV21-1,CASSTRDRRSNQPQHF,TGTGCCAGCAGCACCCGGGACAGGCGTAGCAATCAGCCCCAGCATTTT
-,-,16,TRBJ2-7,TRBV4-2,CASSQDVGALPYEQYF,TGTGCCAGCAGCCAAGATGTTGGAGCGCTCCCCTACGAGCAGTACTTC
-,-,14,TRBJ2-3,TRBV10-3,CATLFDPSGDTQYF,TGTGCCACGCTATTTGACCCTTCAGGGGATACGCAGTATTTT
-,-,15,TRBJ2-5,TRBV19,CASSIGLTAQETQYF,TGTGCCAGTAGTATCGGGTTGACGGCGCAAGAGACCCAGTACTTC
-,TRBD1,16,TRBJ2-2,TRBV19,CASIRPGQGNTGELFF,TGTGCCAGTATCAGACCGGGACAGGGGAACACCGGGGAGCTGTTTTTT
-,TRBD2,15,TRBJ2-1,TRBV5-4,CASSLSSGVGNEQFF,TGTGCCAGCAGCTTGTCTAGCGGGGTTGGCAATGAGCAGTTCTTC
-,TRBD1,12,TRBJ1-2,TRBV19,CATWTGVNGYTF,TGTGCCACCTGGACAGGGGTCAATGGCTACACCTTC
once,TRBD1,17,TRBJ2-6,TRBV7-9,CASSLGQASSGANVLTF,TGTGCCAGCAGCTTGGGACAGGCGAGCTCTGGGGCCAACGTCCTGACTTTC
-,TRBD1,15,TRBJ1-1,TRBV27,CASSPGTGRGTEAFF,TGTGCCAGCAGTCCCGGGACAGGGAGAGGCACTGAAGCTTTCTTT
once,-,16,TRBJ1-5,TRBV10-3,CAISESLGDSDQPQHF,TGTGCCATCAGTGAGTCTTTGGGGGACTCAGATCAGCCCCAGCATTTT
-,TRBD1,16,TRBJ2-1,TRBV15,CATSRVFGQGSNEQFF,TGTGCCACCAGCAGAGTGTTTGGACAGGGCTCCAATGAGCAGTTCTTC